By frequency, the clone carrying this T cell receptor (beta chain) is medium-sized. Its antigen is unidentified. The sample comes from a study of CXCR3-negative and CXCR3-positive naive CD8 T cells. The overall study: For each library, about 1.5 +/- 0.3 million TRB reads were obtained, some 130 million in total.

General study findings and limits: Both naive subsets, CXCR3-negative and CXCR3-positive, displayed similar TRBV-TRBJ usage, unlike memory cells.

UMI-labeled 5' RACE yielded the TRB cDNA libraries. Using the 5' RACE reads, TCRdb records one entry per CDR3 protein without DNA. This listing includes roughly 48,000 distinct CDR3 sequences. The CDR3 loop spans 16 amino acids. The germline gives CDR1 MNHEY, CDR2 SVGAGI. The chain couples TRBV6-5 to TRBJ1-3; TCRdb's D call, TRBD1, is unchecked because there is no DNA. Sequencing was performed on memory CD8+ T cells from blood. The receptor was isolated from a human donor in good health. Some clones in this sample may be carry-over from other donors' samples. CDR3 loop: CASSSRPDISGNTIYF.